This passage covers 3 T cell receptor beta chains from one sample sequenced in a study of blood T cell repertoires in COVID-19. Using immunoSEQ multiplex PCR, the repertoire was profiled, and TCRdb retains in-frame clones only, with some absent. The data show over 200,000 clones, about 85% seen once. The sequencing input was PBMCs or T cells enriched from blood (not recorded which). All receptors come from a young man who had recovered from COVID-19.

The chain uses TRBV4-3 and TRBJ2-3; perhaps TRBD2 as D (6 bases). The CDR3 consists of 17 residues. Germline V gives CDR1 LGHNA, CDR2 YSLEER. The V gene lost 0 bases and the J gene lost 4 bases, with 17 bases spanning the gap. CDR3 amino acids: CASSQEARLGFPDTQYF. CDR3 DNA: TGCGCCAGCAGCCAAGAAGCGCGACTAGGGTTTCCAGATACGCAGTATTTT.

This clone appeared a few times. The chain uses TRBV7-8 and TRBJ2-5, with 8 nucleotides matching TRBD1. The V segment lost 4 bases and the J segment 5 bases; nucleotides outside the gene matches: 9. This CDR3 region has 15 residues. Germline loops: CDR1 SGHVS, CDR2 FQNEAQ. The CDR3 is CASSSLRGRGETQYF. The CDR3 DNA reads as TGTGCCAGCAGCTCCCTCAGGGGGCGCGGGGAGACCCAGTACTTC.

The chain couples TRBV4-3 to TRBJ1-4; weak D call: TRBD1 (5 bases). The CDR3 runs 18 residues. Trimming took 0 bases from V and 0 from J, leaving 14 bases between them. Germline CDR1 and CDR2: LGHNA and YSLEER. The chain's CDR3 is CASSQEDSGIATNEKLFF. DNA for the CDR3: TGCGCCAGCAGCCAAGAAGACAGTGGGATAGCAACTAATGAAAAACTGTTTTTT.